The entry below describes one T cell receptor beta chain. Its antigen is as yet unknown. The sample comes from a study of cytomegalovirus exposure and HLA in healthy donors. The CDR3 length is 13 residues. V gave up 4 bases and J gave up 10 bases; unmatched junction bases: 6. From germline, CDR1 is SGHRS and CDR2 YFSETQ. A multiplex PCR was run with 60 Vbeta primers and 13 Jbeta primers. TCRdb's copy holds only in-frame clones and misses some; the assay was immunoSEQ multiplex PCR. The table has about 130,000 clones, roughly two thirds seen once. Findings of the study overall: Analyses of presence/absence relied on an assumption of roughly uniform sequencing depth across donors. Reported findings show TCR beta sequences accurately forecast HLA-A and HLA-B alleles in most subjects.

The V and J genes are TRBV5-1 and TRBJ1-1; 11 nucleotides align to TRBD1. The origin of this receptor is a young man in good health and CMV-seropositive. Sequencing was performed on PBMCs. In DNA form, the CDR3 reads TGCGCCAGCAGCAACGGACAGGGGGCAGCAGCTTTCTTT. This sequence encodes CASSNGQGAAAFF.